This T cell receptor beta chain was documented in a study of T cell repertoires in cytomegalovirus infection. Study context: TCR beta signatures that were public indicated CMV infection and matching HLA type.

The table lists this clonotype with many counts. TCRdb re-called the reads with MiXCR, one entry per CDR3 protein. The sample has about 740,000 distinct CDR3 sequences; roughly 36% are singletons. The source is a human donor in good health (CMV status not recorded). Some clones in this sample may be carry-over from other donors' samples. The material sequenced was PBMCs.

CDR3 amino acids: CASRTLESSYEQYF. In DNA form, the CDR3 reads TGTGCCAGCAGGACCCTTGAGAGCTCCTACGAGCAGTACTTC. The chain couples TRBV28 to TRBJ2-7; no clear D. V shed 6 bases and J shed 0 bases, with 12 bases lying between them. This CDR3 region has 14 residues. Germline loops: CDR1 MDHEN, CDR2 SYDVKM.